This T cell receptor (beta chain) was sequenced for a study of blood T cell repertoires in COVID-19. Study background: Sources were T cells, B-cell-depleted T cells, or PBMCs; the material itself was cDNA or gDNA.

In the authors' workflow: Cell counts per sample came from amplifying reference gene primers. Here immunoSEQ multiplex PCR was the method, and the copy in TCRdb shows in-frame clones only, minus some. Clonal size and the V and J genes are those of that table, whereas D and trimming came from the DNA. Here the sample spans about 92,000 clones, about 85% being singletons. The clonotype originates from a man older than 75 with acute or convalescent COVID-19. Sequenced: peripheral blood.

CDR3 residues: CASSLVARIPRTDTQYF. CDR3 sequence (DNA): TGTGCCAGCAGCTTGGTGGCGCGGATCCCTCGCACAGATACGCAGTATTTT. The chain links TRBV5-8 to TRBJ2-3, with no clear D. V lost 0 bases and J 1 base, leaving 15 bases between the germline ends. The CDR3 is 17 amino acids. Germline CDR1 reads SGHTS; CDR2 reads YDEGEE.